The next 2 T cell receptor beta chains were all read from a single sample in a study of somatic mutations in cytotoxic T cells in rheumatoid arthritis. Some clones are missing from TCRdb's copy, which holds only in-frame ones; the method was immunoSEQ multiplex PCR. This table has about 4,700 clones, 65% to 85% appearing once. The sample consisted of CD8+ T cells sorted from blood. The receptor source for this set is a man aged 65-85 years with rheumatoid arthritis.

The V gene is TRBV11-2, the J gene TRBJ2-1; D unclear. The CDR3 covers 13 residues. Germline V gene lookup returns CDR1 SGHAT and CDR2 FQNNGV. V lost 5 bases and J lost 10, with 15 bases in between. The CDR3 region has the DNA TGTGCCAGCAGCCCCGAGAGTTTTAGCGAGCAGTTCTTC. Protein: CASSPESFSEQFF.

DNA of the CDR3: TGTGCCAGCAGCTTCGGGGGTGTCGAGCAGTACTTC. It yields the protein CASSFGGVEQYF. The J gene is TRBJ2-7, the V gene TRBV5-4, with D possibly being TRBD2 (6 bases). Deletions cut 2 bases from V and 6 bases from J, with 9 bases between. From germline, CDR1 is SGHNT and CDR2 YYREEE (reference sequence). This CDR3 is 12 amino acids long.